This passage covers 24 T cell receptor beta chains from one sample sequenced in a study of blood T cell repertoires in COVID-19. Only in-frame clones appear in the TCRdb table, and some are missing; sequencing was by immunoSEQ multiplex PCR. The sample holds some 240,000 clones, roughly 76% seen once. Source material: peripheral blood. These receptors were taken from a woman aged 80 or older with COVID-19, enrolled during active disease.

A few counts support this clone. V gene TRBV11-2 combines with J gene TRBJ2-7; possibly TRBD1 for D (6 bases). Germline values: CDR1 SGHAT, CDR2 FQNNGV. Trimming stripped 3 bases from V and 3 bases from J, with 9 bases between. The CDR3 has 13 residues. The CDR3 DNA sequence: TGTGCCAGCAGCTTTACAGGGAACTACGAGCAGTACTTC. Protein: CASSFTGNYEQYF.

The CDR3 loop reads CASAPTGSVGYGYTF. DNA for the CDR3: TGTGCCAGTGCGCCCACAGGGTCGGTCGGCTATGGCTACACCTTC. The chain carries TRBV19 and TRBJ1-2; weak D call: TRBD1 (6 bases). This CDR3 has 15 residues. The V and J ends lost 8 bases and 4 bases respectively, with 20 bases between them. Germline values: CDR1 LNHDA, CDR2 SQIVND (reference sequence).

The chain recombines TRBV9 with TRBJ2-1; TRBD2 matches at 7 bases. Trimming cost V 1 base and J 5 bases; bases outside gene matches: 3. Germline assignment: CDR1 SGDLS and CDR2 YYNGEE. The CDR3 sequence is 14 residues long. The CDR3 protein is CASSVRGLDNEQFF. The CDR3 nucleotides read TGTGCCAGCAGCGTAAGAGGACTAGACAATGAGCAGTTCTTC.

This clone was observed a handful of times. The CDR3, as DNA: TGTGCCAGCAGCCCGCCCCCCGGGACAGCACGCTATGGCTACACCTTC. Its protein product is CASSPPPGTARYGYTF. The chain couples TRBV3-1 (or the pseudogene TRBV3-2) to TRBJ1-2, with 7 bases lining up with TRBD1. The CDR3 length is 16 residues. CDR1 is LGHDT and CDR2 is YNNKEL in the germline V gene (reference sequence). V trimming: 4 bases; J trimming: 4 bases; junction bases outside the gene matches: 12.

CDR3 region: CASYRQEGAHTEAFF. The CDR3 region has the DNA TGTGCCAGCTATCGACAAGAGGGAGCTCACACTGAAGCTTTCTTT. This chain uses TRBV2 with TRBJ1-1; D gene uncertain. The CDR3 is 15 amino acids. Trimming pared 8 bases from V and 3 bases from J, leaving 19 bases between. CDR1 is SNHLY and CDR2 is FYNNEI in the germline V gene.

This clone was recorded a few times. This chain connects TRBV2 to TRBJ1-1, with D maybe TRBD1 (6 bases). The V end was cut by 9 bases, the J end by 0 bases, with 11 bases between. Germline values: CDR1 SNHLY, CDR2 FYNNEI. The CDR3 contains 13 residues. The CDR3 here is CASYREMNTEAFF. The CDR3 DNA reads TGTGCCAGTTACAGGGAGATGAACACTGAAGCTTTCTTT.

V is TRBV18 and J is TRBJ2-2; no clear D gene. Germline CDR1 is KGHSH and CDR2 is LQKENI. The length of the CDR3 is 15 residues. V was shortened by 0 bases and J by 0 bases, with 5 bases between the two germline ends. CDR3 loop: CASSPPYSNTGELFF. The CDR3 nucleotides read TGTGCCAGCTCACCACCGTACTCGAACACCGGGGAGCTGTTTTTT.

V is TRBV5-4 and J is TRBJ1-1; D remains unclear. The CDR3 has 12 amino acids. Germline loops: CDR1 SGHNT, CDR2 YYREEE (reference sequence). The V end was cut by 3 bases, the J end by 3 bases, with 6 bases between. The CDR3 loop reads CASSYDYTEAFF. The CDR3, as DNA: TGTGCCAGCAGCTACGACTACACTGAAGCTTTCTTT.

This clone has a single count. The chain recombines TRBV5-1 with TRBJ1-3, with D hard to call. Between the trimmed V and J ends, which lost 4 bases and 2 bases, there was a span of 13 bases. This CDR3 comprises 15 residues. CDR1 SGHRS and CDR2 YFSETQ come from the germline V gene. CDR3 coding DNA: TGCGCCAGCAGCGATGACTCATTTACTGGAAACACCATATATTTT. Protein sequence: CASSDDSFTGNTIYF.

This clone was seen only a few times. This chain connects TRBV11-2 to TRBJ2-2; TRBD1 aligns across 9 bases. With V trimmed by 5 bases and J by 3 bases, 4 bases remained unmatched. CDR1 is SGHAT, CDR2 FQNNGV, per germline. The length of the CDR3 is 15 residues. CDR3 sequence: CASSPRTGDTGELFF. CDR3 sequence (DNA): TGTGCCAGCAGCCCCCGGACAGGGGACACCGGGGAGCTGTTTTTT.

The V call is TRBV11-2, the J call TRBJ1-1; D perhaps matches TRBD1 (5 bases). The CDR3 is made up of 13 amino acids. The V gene lost 3 bases and the J gene lost 1 base, with 6 bases spanning the gap. From germline, CDR1 is SGHAT and CDR2 FQNNGV. In nucleotides, the CDR3 is TGTGCCAGCAGCTTGACAGCGAACACTGAAGCTTTCTTT. This codes for CASSLTANTEAFF.

This clone was counted a few times. The chain employs TRBV5-1 and TRBJ1-1, with 8 bases fitting TRBD1. Trimming took 2 bases from V and 3 from J; bases not matched to a gene: 6. Germline CDR1 reads SGHRS; CDR2 reads YFSETQ. The CDR3 covers 15 residues. Written as DNA, the CDR3 is TGCGCCAGCAGCTTACAAGGACAGGGACACACTGAAGCTTTCTTT. As protein: CASSLQGQGHTEAFF.

The V gene is TRBV5-1, the J gene TRBJ2-5; 9 bases fit TRBD1. The CDR3 loop spans 15 amino acids. After removal of 2 bases from V and 5 bases from J, the junction contained 7 bases not matched to a gene. Germline V CDR1 and CDR2: SGHRS, YFSETQ. The CDR3 DNA reads as TGCGCCAGCAGCTTAAGGACAGGGGTATGGGAGACCCAGTACTTC. Encoded protein: CASSLRTGVWETQYF.

V and J are TRBV18 and TRBJ1-1; D uncertain. Per germline, CDR1 KGHSH and CDR2 LQKENI. CDR3 size: 13 residues. V was cut by 3 bases and J by 1 base, with 6 bases left in between. The CDR3 here is CASSPSENTEAFF. The CDR3 bases are TGTGCCAGCTCACCGAGCGAGAACACTGAAGCTTTCTTT.

The chain is built from TRBV6-2 or TRBV6-3 and TRBJ2-3; 8 bases map to TRBD1. The CDR3 extends over 16 amino acids. Germline CDR1 reads MNHEY; CDR2 reads SVGEGT. The J segment lost 2 bases and the V segment lost 2 bases, leaving 6 bases of the junction unmatched. CDR3 in DNA: TGTGCCAGCAGTTACGGACAGGGAATAAACACAGATACGCAGTATTTT. Protein product: CASSYGQGINTDTQYF.

The gene calls are TRBV6-5 and TRBJ1-2, with TRBD1 matching over 7 bases. Trimming took 4 bases from V and 9 from J; bases not matched to a gene: 8. The germline gives CDR1 MNHEY, CDR2 SVGAGI. The CDR3 consists of 13 residues. This CDR3 reads CASSSTGMGSYTF. CDR3 DNA: TGTGCCAGCAGTTCGACAGGGATGGGGAGCTACACCTTC.

The genes are TRBV30 and TRBJ1-3; no definite D call. The CDR3 runs to 14 residues. Germline V gene sequence: CDR1 GTSNPN, CDR2 SVGIG (reference sequence). Between the trimmed V and J ends, which lost 0 bases and 0 bases, there was a span of 6 bases. In DNA, the CDR3 is TGTGCCTGGAGTGTACAGCTCTCTGGAAACACCATATATTTT. This translates into CAWSVQLSGNTIYF.

V and J are TRBV28 and TRBJ1-2, with a tentative D call TRBD1 (6 bases). Germline V gene data show CDR1 as MDHEN and CDR2 as SYDVKM. Trimming took 10 bases from V and 4 from J, leaving 16 bases between them. The CDR3 length is 13 residues. In nucleotides, the CDR3 is TGTGCCACCTTGAGCAGGGACACCTATGGCTACACCTTC. The encoded protein is CATLSRDTYGYTF.

The chain combines TRBV11-2 with TRBJ1-1; D perhaps matches TRBD1 (6 bases). The CDR3 is 13 amino acids. Per the germline V gene, CDR1 is SGHAT and CDR2 is FQNNGV. The V gene lost 2 bases and the J gene lost 4 bases, with 8 bases spanning the gap. The CDR3 protein is CASSLTGPTEAFF. The CDR3 DNA is TGTGCCAGCAGCTTAACAGGGCCCACTGAAGCTTTCTTT.

This chain joins TRBV2 and TRBJ1-1; unclear D gene. The CDR3 extends over 14 amino acids. V lost 7 bases and J 2 bases, leaving 14 bases between the germline ends. CDR1 and CDR2 (germline): SNHLY, FYNNEI. The CDR3 DNA sequence: TGTGCCAGCAACTTGTTAGGAGGAAACACTGAAGCTTTCTTT. Protein product: CASNLLGGNTEAFF.

This clone appeared a few times. The chain couples TRBV3-1 (or the pseudogene TRBV3-2) to TRBJ2-7; 9 bases fit TRBD1. The CDR3 consists of 16 residues. Germline assignment: CDR1 LGHDT and CDR2 YNNKEL (reference sequence). V was pared by 1 base and J by 6 bases, with 10 bases of the junction left unmatched. DNA for the CDR3: TGTGCCAGCAGCCAAGGCCCCGGGACAGGGTCTGGCGAGCAGTACTTC. Residues: CASSQGPGTGSGEQYF.

The chain is built from TRBV7-2 and TRBJ1-2, with D hard to call. V lost 1 base and J lost 7, with 10 bases in between. CDR1 and CDR2 from the germline V gene are SGHTA and FQGNSA. This CDR3 is 13 amino acids long. This chain's CDR3 is CASSLGGQRGYTF. The CDR3 bases are TGTGCCAGCAGCTTAGGAGGCCAGCGTGGCTACACCTTC.

CDR3 sequence (DNA): TGTGCCAGCAGCTTGGGGCAGGGGAACTATGGCTACACCTTC. Protein sequence: CASSLGQGNYGYTF. The chain recombines TRBV5-4 with TRBJ1-2, with a possible D match to TRBD1 (6 bases). V dropped 0 bases and J dropped 2 bases, with 8 bases sitting between them. This CDR3 spans 14 amino acids. Per the germline V gene, CDR1 is SGHNT and CDR2 is YYREEE (reference sequence).

The V gene is TRBV5-8, the J gene TRBJ1-2; 7 positions agree with TRBD1. CDR3 length equals 12 residues. The ends lost 4 bases at V and 8 bases at J; junction bases unmatched: 5. CDR1 is SGHTS and CDR2 is YDEGEE in the germline V gene. Here the CDR3 reads CASSRQGAGYTF. The CDR3 nucleotides read TGTGCCAGCAGCCGACAGGGAGCAGGCTACACCTTC.